This T cell receptor beta chain was recorded in a study of OX40 agonist ivuxolimab in advanced cancers. Looking at the study overall: In three patients, partial responses were observed, one with hepatocellular carcinoma and two with cutaneous melanoma.

In germline, CDR1 is SGHDT, CDR2 YYEEEE. The CDR3 has 16 residues. Trimming cost V 0 bases and J 2 bases; bases outside gene matches: 2. About this clone itself: Its antigen remains unknown.

Findings and caveats of the study: Averaged across samples, CD8+ T cells carried more expanded clones than CD4+ did.

Sequenced by immunoSEQ multiplex PCR; TCRdb stores in-frame clones only, minus some. The sample has 75,000 to 100,000 clones, more than 80% seen once. This TCR was sampled from an adult with an advanced solid tumor such as melanoma, head and neck, liver or kidney cancer. Specimen: CD4+ or CD8+ T cells sorted from blood, collected in a trial of the OX40 agonist ivuxolimab. This chain connects TRBV5-6 to TRBJ2-5; 12 positions agree with TRBD2. The CDR3 DNA reads as TGTGCCAGCAGCTTGGACGGACTAGCGGGACAAGAGACCCAGTACTTC. Translating it yields CASSLDGLAGQETQYF.